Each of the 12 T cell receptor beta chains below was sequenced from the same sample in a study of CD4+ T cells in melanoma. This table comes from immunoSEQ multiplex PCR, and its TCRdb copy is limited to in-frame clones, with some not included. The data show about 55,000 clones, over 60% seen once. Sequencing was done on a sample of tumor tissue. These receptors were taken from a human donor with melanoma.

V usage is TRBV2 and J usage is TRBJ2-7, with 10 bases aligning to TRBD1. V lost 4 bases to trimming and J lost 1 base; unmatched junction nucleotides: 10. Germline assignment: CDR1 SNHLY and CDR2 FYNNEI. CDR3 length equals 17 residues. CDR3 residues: CASSGGPGQGWSYEQYF. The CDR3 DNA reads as TGTGCCAGCAGTGGGGGGCCGGGACAGGGGTGGTCCTACGAGCAGTACTTC. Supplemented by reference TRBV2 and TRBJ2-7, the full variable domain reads EPEVTQTPSHQVTQMGQEVILRCVPISNHLYFYWYRQILGQKVEFLVSFYNNEISEKSEIFDDQFSVERPDGSNFTLKIRSTKLEDSAMYFCASSGGPGQGWSYEQYFGPGTRLTVT.

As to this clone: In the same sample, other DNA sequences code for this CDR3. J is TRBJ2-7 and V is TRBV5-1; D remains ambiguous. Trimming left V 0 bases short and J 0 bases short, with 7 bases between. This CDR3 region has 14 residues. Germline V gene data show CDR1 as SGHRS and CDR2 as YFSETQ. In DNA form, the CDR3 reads TGCGCCAGCAGCTTGGGGACCGCCTCCTACGAGCAGTACTTC. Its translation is CASSLGTASYEQYF.

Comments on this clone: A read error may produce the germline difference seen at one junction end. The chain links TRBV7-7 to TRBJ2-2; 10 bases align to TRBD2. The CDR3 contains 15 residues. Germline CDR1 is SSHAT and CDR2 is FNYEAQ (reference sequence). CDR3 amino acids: CASSLAGGNTGELFF. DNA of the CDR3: TGTGCTAGCAGCTTAGCGGGGGGGAACACCGGGGAGCTGTTTTTT.

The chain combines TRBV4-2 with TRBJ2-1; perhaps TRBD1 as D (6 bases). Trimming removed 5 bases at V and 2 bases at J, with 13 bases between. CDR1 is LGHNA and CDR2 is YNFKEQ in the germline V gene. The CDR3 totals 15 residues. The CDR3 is CASSKKGDTYNEQFF. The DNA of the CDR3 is TGTGCCAGCAGCAAAAAGGGGGACACCTACAATGAGCAGTTCTTC.

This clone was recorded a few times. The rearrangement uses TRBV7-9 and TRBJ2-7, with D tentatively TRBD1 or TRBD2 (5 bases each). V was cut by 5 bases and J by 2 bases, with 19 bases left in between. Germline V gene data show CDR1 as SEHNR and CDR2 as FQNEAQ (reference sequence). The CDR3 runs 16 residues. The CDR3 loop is CASSTPRAGTTYEQYF. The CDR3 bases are TGTGCCAGCAGCACTCCGAGGGCAGGGACCACCTACGAGCAGTACTTC.

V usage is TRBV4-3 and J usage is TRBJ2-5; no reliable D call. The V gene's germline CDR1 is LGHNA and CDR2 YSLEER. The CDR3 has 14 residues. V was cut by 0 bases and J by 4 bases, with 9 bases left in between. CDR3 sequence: CASSQDWHRETQYF. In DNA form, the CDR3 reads TGCGCCAGCAGCCAAGATTGGCACAGAGAGACCCAGTACTTC.

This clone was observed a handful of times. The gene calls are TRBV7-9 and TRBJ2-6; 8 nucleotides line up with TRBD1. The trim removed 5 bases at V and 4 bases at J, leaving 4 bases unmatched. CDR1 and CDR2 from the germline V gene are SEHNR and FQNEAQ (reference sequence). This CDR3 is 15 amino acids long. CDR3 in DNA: TGTGCCAGCAGCCCCAACAGGGGGGGGGCCAACGTCCTGACTTTC. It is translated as CASSPNRGGANVLTF.

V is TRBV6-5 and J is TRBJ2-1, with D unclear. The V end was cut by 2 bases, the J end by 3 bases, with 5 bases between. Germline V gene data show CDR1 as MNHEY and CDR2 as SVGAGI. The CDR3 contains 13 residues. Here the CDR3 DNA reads TGTGCCAGCAGTTACGGTGGCTACAATGAGCAGTTCTTC. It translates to CASSYGGYNEQFF.

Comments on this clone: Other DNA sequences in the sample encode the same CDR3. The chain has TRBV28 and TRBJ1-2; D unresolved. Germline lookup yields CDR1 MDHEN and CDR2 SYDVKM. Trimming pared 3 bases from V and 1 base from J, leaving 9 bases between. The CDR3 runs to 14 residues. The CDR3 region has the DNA TGTGCCAGCAGTTTTTTAGGCGATAACTATGGCTACACCTTC. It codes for CASSFLGDNYGYTF.

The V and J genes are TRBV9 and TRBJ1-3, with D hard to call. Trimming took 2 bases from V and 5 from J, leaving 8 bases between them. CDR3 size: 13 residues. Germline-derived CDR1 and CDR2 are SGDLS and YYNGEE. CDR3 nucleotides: TGTGCCAGCAGCGTGGACGGCAGAAACACCATATATTTT. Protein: CASSVDGRNTIYF.

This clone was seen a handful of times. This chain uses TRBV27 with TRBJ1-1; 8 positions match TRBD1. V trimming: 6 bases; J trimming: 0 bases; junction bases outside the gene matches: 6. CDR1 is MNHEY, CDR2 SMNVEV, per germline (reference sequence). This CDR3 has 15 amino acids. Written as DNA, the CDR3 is TGTGCCAGCAGCATCATACAGGGGGTGAACACTGAAGCTTTCTTT. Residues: CASSIIQGVNTEAFF.

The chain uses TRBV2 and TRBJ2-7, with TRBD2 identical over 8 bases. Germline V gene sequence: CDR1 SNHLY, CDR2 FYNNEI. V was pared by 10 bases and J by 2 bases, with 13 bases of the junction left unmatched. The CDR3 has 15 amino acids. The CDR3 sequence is CAIGVSGVPPYEQYF. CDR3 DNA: TGTGCCATAGGGGTTAGCGGGGTTCCCCCCTACGAGCAGTACTTC.